These 20 T cell receptor beta chains came from one sample sequenced in a study of T-cell reconstitution after alpha-beta-depleted transplantation in children. The TCRbeta library was prepared with unique molecular identifiers. MiXCR, applied by TCRdb to the PCR reads, yields one record per CDR3 protein. This sample has about 260,000 distinct CDR3 sequences, with roughly 8.2% found just once. The source material was PBMCs, mostly from graft donor cells, sampled 180 days after TCRalphabeta/CD19-depleted stem cell transplant. The receptors were gathered from a male patient younger than 18 who had a stem cell transplant for acute lymphoblastic leukemia, so the T cells may come from the graft donor.

This clonotype was detected ten times or more. The V call is TRBV14, the J call TRBJ2-3; 8 nucleotides agree with TRBD1. The V gene's germline CDR1 is SGHDN and CDR2 FVKESK. The CDR3 consists of 16 residues. After removal of 0 bases from V and 4 bases from J, the junction contained 6 bases not matched to a gene. The CDR3 reads CASSQEQGALSDTQYF. The CDR3 coding sequence is TGTGCCAGCAGCCAAGAGCAGGGGGCGTTATCAGATACGCAGTATTTT.

This clonotype was detected many times. This chain joins TRBV6-1 and TRBJ2-7; the match to TRBD1 covers 7 bases. CDR3 length equals 12 residues. J gave up 7 bases and V 7 bases, and 7 bases lay outside the gene matches. The germline V gene has CDR1 MNHNS and CDR2 SASEGT. The CDR3 sequence: CASMVGGREQYF. The DNA of the CDR3 is TGTGCCAGCATGGTAGGGGGCCGGGAGCAGTACTTC.

This clonotype has ten or more counts. The chain combines TRBV20-1 with TRBJ2-4, with D tentatively TRBD1 (5 bases). The CDR3 is 12 amino acids. Trimming took 1 base from V and 6 from J, leaving 7 bases between them. Germline-derived CDR1 and CDR2 are DFQATT and SNEGSKA (reference sequence). The CDR3 coding sequence is TGCAGTGCTAGAGTAGACAGAAACATTCAGTACTTC. Encoded protein: CSARVDRNIQYF.

There are many counts of this clonotype. V usage is TRBV4-1 and J usage is TRBJ2-3; weak D call: TRBD1 (5 bases). V was cut by 4 bases and J by 0 bases, with 20 bases left in between. CDR3 length equals 18 residues. The germline gives CDR1 MGHRA, CDR2 YSYEKL. CDR3 sequence (DNA): TGCGCCAGCAGCCGATCAACGACAGACTCATCTAGCACAGATACGCAGTATTTT. Residues: CASSRSTTDSSSTDTQYF.

This clonotype was picked up many times. The chain employs TRBV20-1 and TRBJ1-4; tentatively, D is TRBD1 (6 bases). Germline V lookup: CDR1 DFQATT, CDR2 SNEGSKA (reference sequence). This CDR3 comprises 16 residues. Trimming removed 2 bases from V and 7 bases from J, with 20 bases in between. The CDR3 reads CSARNGDPGGLEKLFF. The DNA for the CDR3 is TGCAGTGCTAGAAACGGGGATCCGGGGGGCCTTGAAAAACTGTTTTTT.

The rearrangement links TRBV7-6 to TRBJ2-5; 14 nucleotides align to TRBD2. After removal of 7 bases from V and 5 bases from J, the junction contained 6 bases not matched to a gene. Germline CDR1 is SGHVS and CDR2 is FNYEAQ. CDR3 length: 15 residues. The CDR3 nucleotides are TGTGCCAGCATCCTCGGGACTAGCGGGAGCGAGACCCAGTACTTC. Its translation is CASILGTSGSETQYF.

As concerns this clonotype: One base away lies a much larger clone, so this may be a sequencing read error. This chain connects TRBV20-1 to TRBJ2-1; D perhaps matches TRBD2 (5 bases). Trimming took off 5 bases at V and 11 bases at J, with 28 bases between the two ends. This CDR3 has 16 amino acids. Per germline, CDR1 DFQATT and CDR2 SNEGSKA (reference sequence). This chain's CDR3 is CSAWTAKDSPLRQQFF. In DNA form, the CDR3 reads TGCAGTGCTTGGACGGCGAAGGACTCGCCCCTTCGACAGCAGTTCTTC.

This clonotype was seen more than once but under ten times. The gene calls are TRBV7-2 and TRBJ1-1, with D possibly TRBD1 on 6 matching bases. V was shortened by 4 bases and J by 0 bases, with 15 bases between the two germline ends. The CDR3 is 16 amino acids. Germline loops: CDR1 SGHTA, CDR2 FQGNSA. The CDR3 sequence is CASSYRQVGMNTEAFF. CDR3 nucleotides: TGTGCCAGCAGCTACCGACAGGTCGGTATGAACACTGAAGCTTTCTTT.

This clonotype was detected only a few times. This chain uses TRBV19 with TRBJ2-4; D assignment may be TRBD1 or TRBD2 (6 bases each). Trimming stripped 8 bases from V and 0 bases from J, with 14 bases between. CDR1 and CDR2 (germline): LNHDA, SQIVND (reference sequence). The CDR3 spans 15 residues. Here the CDR3 DNA reads TGTGCCAGTGGGGGGCTTTTTCTAGCCAAAAACATTCAGTACTTC. Translating gives CASGGLFLAKNIQYF.

At least ten counts were recorded for this clonotype. J is TRBJ1-3 and V is TRBV24-1; no clear D. The CDR3 runs 16 residues. Germline assignment: CDR1 KGHDR and CDR2 SFDVKD. With 4 bases removed from V and 1 base from J, the gap between germline ends came to 13 bases. The CDR3 nucleotides are TGTGCCACCAGTGACCCCCGCGGGGAATCTGGAAACACCATATATTTT. Protein sequence: CATSDPRGESGNTIYF.

This clonotype was seen many times. The chain combines TRBV5-5 with TRBJ1-2, with TRBD1 identical over 11 bases. After removal of 4 bases from V and 8 bases from J, the junction contained 16 bases not matched to a gene. This CDR3 region has 17 residues. Germline values: CDR1 SGHKS, CDR2 YYEKEE (reference sequence). In nucleotides, the CDR3 is TGTGCCAGCAGCAATGGTGCGGACAGGGGGCCCCTAGAGGGCTACACCTTC. Protein sequence: CASSNGADRGPLEGYTF.

This clonotype was found many times. The CDR3 nucleotides read TGTGCCAGCAGCGTAGACGCGGTGAATCAGCCCCAGCATTTT. Translated, it gives CASSVDAVNQPQHF. The J gene is TRBJ1-5, the V gene TRBV9, with D unclear. Trimming pared 0 bases from V and 4 bases from J, leaving 8 bases between. The CDR3 runs to 14 residues. Germline loops: CDR1 SGDLS, CDR2 YYNGEE.

This clonotype came up many times. The chain is built from TRBV12-5 and TRBJ2-7, with D possibly TRBD1 on 5 matching bases. Trimming left V 0 bases short and J 4 bases short, with 16 bases between. The germline gives CDR1 LGHNT, CDR2 FRNRAP. The CDR3 is 16 residues long. As DNA, the CDR3 is TGTGCTAGTGGTTTGGTACTGCCAGGGTTAGGATACGAGCAGTACTTC. As protein: CASGLVLPGLGYEQYF.

The sample holds many counts of this clonotype. CDR3 residues: CASSLDVGHPNTEAFF. DNA for the CDR3: TGTGCCAGCAGCTTAGACGTGGGACACCCGAACACTGAAGCTTTCTTT. The rearrangement joins TRBV7-6 to TRBJ1-1, with TRBD1 as a possible D gene (6 bases). The V gene's germline CDR1 is SGHVS and CDR2 FNYEAQ. The ends were cut back, 1 base at V and 1 base at J, with 13 bases in the middle. This CDR3 region has 16 residues.

In this sample, this clonotype turned up many times. The rearrangement joins TRBV5-1 to TRBJ1-1, with 10 bases matching TRBD1. Trimming removed 0 bases from V and 1 base from J; junction bases left unmatched: 6. The germline V gene has CDR1 SGHRS and CDR2 YFSETQ. The CDR3 is made up of 17 amino acids. CDR3 DNA sequence: TGCGCCAGCAGCTTGGGACACGGGACAGGGGCGAACACTGAAGCTTTCTTT. Translated, it gives CASSLGHGTGANTEAFF.

In regard to this clonotype: A much bigger clone sits one base away, suggesting this may be a read error. The chain employs TRBV20-1 and TRBJ2-2, with D possibly called TRBD1 or TRBD2 (5 bases each). CDR1 DFQATT and CDR2 SNEGSKA come from the germline V gene (reference sequence). The CDR3 totals 11 residues. As DNA, the CDR3 is TGCATTGCCGAGGGGCCCGGGGAGCTGTTTTTT. Protein product: CIAEGPGELFF.

The J gene is TRBJ1-1, the V gene TRBV28; D not resolved. Trimming shortened V by 2 bases and J by 5 bases, and 12 bases separated the two germline ends. CDR3 length equals 14 residues. Germline CDR1 MDHEN, CDR2 SYDVKM. Here the CDR3 reads CASSLVPGRTEAFF. In DNA, the CDR3 is TGTGCCAGCAGTTTAGTTCCGGGTAGGACTGAAGCTTTCTTT.

This clonotype has a count of ten or more. This chain uses TRBV5-5 with TRBJ2-5; D remains ambiguous. The CDR3 length is 15 residues. Germline CDR1 is SGHKS and CDR2 is YYEKEE (reference sequence). The V end lost 2 bases, the J end lost 1 base, and 12 bases lay between the germline ends. CDR3 residues: CASSFVGRPQETQYF. In DNA form, the CDR3 reads TGTGCCAGCAGCTTTGTCGGACGGCCCCAAGAGACCCAGTACTTC.

This chain connects TRBV27 to TRBJ2-7, with TRBD1 matching over 7 bases. The CDR3 spans 13 residues. The junction had 6 bases not matched to a gene; V was cut back by 5 bases and J by 5 bases. Germline V gene sequence: CDR1 MNHEY, CDR2 SMNVEV (reference sequence). Written as DNA, the CDR3 is TGTGCCAGCAGTCCGACAGGGTCCCACGAGCAGTACTTC. Protein product: CASSPTGSHEQYF.

This clonotype was counted many times. The V and J genes are TRBV20-1 and TRBJ2-5; D unresolved. This CDR3 comprises 15 residues. Trimming stripped 3 bases from V and 3 bases from J, with 17 bases between. Germline CDR1 reads DFQATT; CDR2 reads SNEGSKA (reference sequence). CDR3 sequence (DNA): TGCAGTGCTAGTCCCCCCCGGTATGGAAAAGAGACCCAGTACTTC. Its translation is CSASPPRYGKETQYF.